The source of this T cell receptor beta chain is a study of OX40 agonist ivuxolimab in advanced cancers. Study-level information: Ivuxolimab doses were 0.01, 0.1, 0.3, 1.5, 3 or 10 mg/kg every 2 weeks. Regarding the study as a whole: Normalized T-cell clonal expansion was also low in some nonresponders. At 0.1 to 3.0 mg/kg and by week 6, CD4+ and CD8+ T cells in the blood had expanded clonally.

Measured with immunoSEQ multiplex PCR; TCRdb has only the in-frame clones, and not every one. Of 35,000 to 40,000 clones in the sample, 85% to 90% were seen once. The V gene lost 0 bases and the J gene lost 4 bases, with 10 bases spanning the gap. From germline, CDR1 is LGHNA and CDR2 YNFKEQ. This CDR3 spans 16 amino acids. Details on this clone: What it recognizes is unknown.

This receptor was obtained from an adult with an advanced solid tumor such as melanoma, head and neck, liver or kidney cancer. This chain links TRBV4-2 with TRBJ2-6; the D is unclear. The sample in question was CD4+ or CD8+ T cells sorted from blood, obtained in a trial of the OX40 agonist ivuxolimab. CDR3 region: CASSQERTSGANVLTF. The CDR3 DNA reads TGTGCCAGCAGCCAAGAGAGGACCTCCGGGGCCAACGTCCTGACTTTC.